This T cell receptor (beta chain) was documented in a study of cytomegalovirus exposure and HLA in healthy donors. Study in general: Earlier findings included approximately 120 million unique TCR beta sequences obtained from 150 million to 200 million T cells.

13 Jbeta primers and 60 Vbeta primers were used for the PCR. Measured with immunoSEQ multiplex PCR; TCRdb has only the in-frame clones, and not every one. Of around 100,000 clones in the sample, 66% were seen once. The CDR3 contains 15 residues. Per the germline V gene, CDR1 is SGHAT and CDR2 is FQNNGV. V shed 3 bases and J 1 base; nucleotides not matched to a gene: 2. Details on this clone: Its antigen is unknown.

General study points: Rare sequences made up most TCRs, while some public TCRs were found in many donors. Likely technical artifact: a cluster of highly shared sequence variants.

The chain couples TRBV11-2 to TRBJ1-1; 10 bases line up with TRBD1. This TCR was sampled from a woman aged 45-65 years in good health and CMV-seronegative. What was sequenced was PBMCs. Written as DNA, the CDR3 is TGTGCCAGCAGCTTGGGACAGGGGACGAACACTGAAGCTTTCTTT. It is translated as CASSLGQGTNTEAFF.